This note documents a single T cell receptor beta chain sequence. This record belongs to a study of blood T cell repertoires in COVID-19. Turning to the study itself: The United States, Italy and Spain were the sources of the acute and convalescent COVID-19 samples. PBMCs, B-cell-depleted T cells, or T cells provided the cDNA or gDNA that made up the material.

Authors' analysis steps: Reference gene primer amplification in the assay estimated nucleated cell counts. Measured with immunoSEQ multiplex PCR; TCRdb has only the in-frame clones, and not every one. V and J calls and clone size are given by that table; D and trimming were obtained from the DNA. The sample contains about 50,000 clones, more than 75% of which appear only once. This CDR3 has 16 residues. CDR1 is SGHRS and CDR2 is YFSETQ in the germline V gene. Trimming pared 0 bases from V and 2 bases from J, leaving 11 bases between. The chain employs TRBV5-1 and TRBJ2-2, with D possibly matching TRBD1 (6 bases). The sequencing sample was made of peripheral blood. The sequence came from a woman aged 55-75 years with acute or convalescent COVID-19. The CDR3 is CASSLVGTPNTGELFF. The CDR3 nucleotides read TGCGCCAGCAGCTTGGTCGGGACACCCAACACCGGGGAGCTGTTTTTT.